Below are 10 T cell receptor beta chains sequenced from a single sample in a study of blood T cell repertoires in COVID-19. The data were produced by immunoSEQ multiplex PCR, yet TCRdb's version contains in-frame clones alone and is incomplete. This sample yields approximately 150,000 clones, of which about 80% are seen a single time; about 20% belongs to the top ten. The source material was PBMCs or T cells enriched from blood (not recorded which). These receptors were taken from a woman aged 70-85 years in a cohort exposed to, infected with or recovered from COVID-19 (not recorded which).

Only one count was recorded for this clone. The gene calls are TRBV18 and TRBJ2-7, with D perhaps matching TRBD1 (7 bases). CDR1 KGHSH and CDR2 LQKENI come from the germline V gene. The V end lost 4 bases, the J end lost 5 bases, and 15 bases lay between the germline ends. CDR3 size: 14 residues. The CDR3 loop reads CASSRRQGGDEQYF. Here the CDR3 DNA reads TGTGCCAGCTCACGCCGACAGGGCGGGGACGAGCAGTACTTC.

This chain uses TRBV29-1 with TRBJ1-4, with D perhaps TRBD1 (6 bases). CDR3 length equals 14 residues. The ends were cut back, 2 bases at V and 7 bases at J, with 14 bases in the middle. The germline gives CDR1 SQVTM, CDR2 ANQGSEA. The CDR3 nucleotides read TGCAGCGTTGAACTGGGGACAACAGGTGAAAAACTGTTTTTT. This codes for CSVELGTTGEKLFF. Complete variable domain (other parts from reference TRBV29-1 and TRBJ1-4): SAVISQKPSRDICQRGTSLTIQCQVDSQVTMMFWYRQQPGQSLTLIATANQGSEATYESGFVIDKFPISRPNLTFSTLTVSNMSPEDSSIYLCSVELGTTGEKLFFGSGTQLSVL.

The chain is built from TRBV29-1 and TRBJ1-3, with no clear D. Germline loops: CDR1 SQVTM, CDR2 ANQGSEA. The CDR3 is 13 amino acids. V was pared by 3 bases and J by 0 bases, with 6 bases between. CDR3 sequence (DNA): TGCAGCGTTGAGAGTGGCTCTGGAAACACCATATATTTT. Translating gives CSVESGSGNTIYF.

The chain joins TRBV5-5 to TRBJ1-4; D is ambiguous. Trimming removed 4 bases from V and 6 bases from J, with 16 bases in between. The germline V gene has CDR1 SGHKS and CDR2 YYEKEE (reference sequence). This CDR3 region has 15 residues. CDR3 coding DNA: TGTGCCAGCAGCAAGGACTCAATAAAGGATGAAAAACTGTTTTTT. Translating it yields CASSKDSIKDEKLFF.

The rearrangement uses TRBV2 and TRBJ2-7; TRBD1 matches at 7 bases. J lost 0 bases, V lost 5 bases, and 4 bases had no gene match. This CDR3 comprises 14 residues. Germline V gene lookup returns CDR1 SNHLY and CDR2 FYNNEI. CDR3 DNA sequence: TGTGCCAGCAGTCGGACAGGCGGCTCCTACGAGCAGTACTTC. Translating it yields CASSRTGGSYEQYF.

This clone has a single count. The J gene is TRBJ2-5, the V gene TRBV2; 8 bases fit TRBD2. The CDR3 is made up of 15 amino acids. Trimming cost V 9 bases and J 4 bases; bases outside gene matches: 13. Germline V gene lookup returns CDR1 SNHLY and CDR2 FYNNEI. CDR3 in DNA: TGTGCCAGTCAGCGCGGGACTAGTGGACCAGAGACCCAGTACTTC. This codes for CASQRGTSGPETQYF.

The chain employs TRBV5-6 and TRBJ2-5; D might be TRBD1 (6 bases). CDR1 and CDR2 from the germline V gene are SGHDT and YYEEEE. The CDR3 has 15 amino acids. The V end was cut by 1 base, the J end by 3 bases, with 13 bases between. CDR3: CASSLSDSWEETQYF. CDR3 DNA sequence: TGTGCCAGCAGCTTGTCGGACAGCTGGGAAGAGACCCAGTACTTC.

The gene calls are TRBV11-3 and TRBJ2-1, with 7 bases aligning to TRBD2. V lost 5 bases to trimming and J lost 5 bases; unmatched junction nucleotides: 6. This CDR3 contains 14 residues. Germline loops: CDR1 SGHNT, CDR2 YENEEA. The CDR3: CASSASGDHNEQFF. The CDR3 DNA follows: TGTGCCAGCAGCGCTAGCGGAGACCACAATGAGCAGTTCTTC. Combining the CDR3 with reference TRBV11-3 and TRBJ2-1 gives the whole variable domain EAGVVQSPRYKIIEKKQPVAFWCNPISGHNTLYWYLQNLGQGPELLIRYENEEAVDDSQLPKDRFSAERLKGVDSTLKIQPAELGDSAVYLCASSASGDHNEQFFGPGTRLTVL.

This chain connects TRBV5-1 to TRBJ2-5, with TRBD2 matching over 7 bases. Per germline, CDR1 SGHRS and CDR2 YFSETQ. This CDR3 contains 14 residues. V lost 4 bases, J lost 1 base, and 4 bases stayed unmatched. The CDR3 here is CASSGGSIQETQYF. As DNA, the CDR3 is TGCGCCAGCAGCGGCGGGAGCATCCAAGAGACCCAGTACTTC.

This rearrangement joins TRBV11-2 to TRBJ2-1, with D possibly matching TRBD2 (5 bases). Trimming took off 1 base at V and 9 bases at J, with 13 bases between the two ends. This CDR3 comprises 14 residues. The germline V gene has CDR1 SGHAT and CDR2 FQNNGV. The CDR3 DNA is TGTGCCAGCAGCTTAGTGGTTCTAGCTTGTGAGCAGTTCTTC. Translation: CASSLVVLACEQFF. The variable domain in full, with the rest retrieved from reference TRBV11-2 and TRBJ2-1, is EAGVAQSPRYKIIEKRQSVAFWCNPISGHATLYWYQQILGQGPKLLIQFQNNGVVDDSQLPKDRFSAERLKGVDSTLKIQPAKLEDSAVYLCASSLVVLACEQFFGPGTRLTVL.